This T cell receptor beta chain was profiled in a study of OX40 agonist ivuxolimab in advanced cancers. The CDR3 is 18 amino acids. The V end lost 3 bases, the J end lost 2 bases, and 20 bases lay between the germline ends. Germline V gene sequence: CDR1 SNHLY, CDR2 FYNNEI. Profiled with immunoSEQ multiplex PCR; TCRdb holds only in-frame clones, not every one. The sample contains around 75,000 clones, approximately 86% of which appear only once. The sample was CD4+ or CD8+ T cells sorted from blood, taken in a trial of the OX40 agonist ivuxolimab. The chain combines TRBV2 with TRBJ1-3, with D possibly being TRBD1 (5 bases). This clonotype was sampled from an adult with an advanced solid tumor such as melanoma, head and neck, liver or kidney cancer. The DNA for the CDR3 is TGTGCCAGCAGTGACTCTATCGGTGCGAGAGGGGCTGGAAACACCATATATTTT. It specifies CASSDSIGARGAGNTIYF.